Following are 32 T cell receptor beta chains from one sample sequenced in a study of cytomegalovirus exposure and HLA in healthy donors. The PCR made use of 60 Vbeta and 13 Jbeta primers. Here immunoSEQ multiplex PCR was the method, and the copy in TCRdb shows in-frame clones only, minus some. The sample lists about 200,000 clones, 80% to 90% occurring once. Sequenced material: PBMCs. The receptor source for this set is a man aged 25-45 years in good health and CMV-seronegative.

The chain has TRBV7-3 and TRBJ2-1; 7 bases line up with TRBD1. With 5 bases clipped from V and 10 bases from J, the junction kept 5 bases outside the gene matches. Germline CDR1 SGHTA, CDR2 FQGTGA. The CDR3 consists of 12 residues. This CDR3 reads CASSQTGNEQFF. DNA for the CDR3: TGTGCCAGCAGCCAGACAGGGAACGAGCAGTTCTTC. Full variable domain (outside the CDR3, taken from reference TRBV7-3 and TRBJ2-1): GAGVSQTPSNKVTEKGKYVELRCDPISGHTALYWYRQSLGQGPEFLIYFQGTGAADDSGLPNDRFFAVRPEGSVSTLKIQRTERGDSAVYLCASSQTGNEQFFGPGTRLTVL.

This clone was observed at least ten times. The V call is TRBV19, the J call TRBJ1-5; weak D call: TRBD1 (5 bases). The V gene's germline CDR1 is LNHDA and CDR2 SQIVND (reference sequence). Trimming took 6 bases from V and 1 from J, leaving 13 bases between them. The CDR3 is 15 amino acids. The CDR3 coding sequence is TGTGCCAGTAGGGGACTGGTCGGGAGCAATCAGCCCCAGCATTTT. Translating it yields CASRGLVGSNQPQHF.

V is TRBV27 and J is TRBJ1-1; possibly TRBD1 for D (5 bases). The V end was cut by 6 bases, the J end by 1 base, with 6 bases between. The length of the CDR3 is 12 residues. Germline V gene data show CDR1 as MNHEY and CDR2 as SMNVEV (reference sequence). CDR3: CASSTGNTEAFF. CDR3 bases: TGTGCCAGCAGCACAGGGAACACTGAAGCTTTCTTT.

CDR3 amino acids: CSVEEGGSEQYF. DNA of the CDR3: TGCAGCGTTGAAGAGGGGGGATCCGAGCAGTACTTC. This rearrangement joins TRBV29-1 to TRBJ2-7, with D tentatively TRBD2 (6 bases). CDR3 length equals 12 residues. Looked up from germline, CDR1 is SQVTM and CDR2 is ANQGSEA. V shed 0 bases and J shed 6 bases, with 9 bases lying between them.

V usage is TRBV28 and J usage is TRBJ1-1; 8 nucleotides align to TRBD1. Per the germline V gene, CDR1 is MDHEN and CDR2 is SYDVKM. This CDR3 has 14 amino acids. J lost 6 bases, V lost 6 bases, and 9 bases had no gene match. CDR3 sequence (DNA): TGTGCCAGCAGGCCCCAGTGGACAGGGTCTGAAGCTTTCTTT. It translates to CASRPQWTGSEAFF.

This CDR3 reads CASSYGGVDYGYTF. As DNA, the CDR3 is TGTGCCAGCAGTTACGGGGGCGTAGACTATGGCTACACCTTC. This rearrangement joins TRBV6-6 to TRBJ1-2; D perhaps matches TRBD1 (6 bases). V lost 2 bases to trimming and J lost 3 bases, with 10 bases between them. CDR3 length equals 14 residues. Germline-derived CDR1 and CDR2 are MNHNY and SVGAGI (reference sequence).

The J gene is TRBJ2-5, the V gene TRBV28; D is unresolved. V was cut by 2 bases and J by 4 bases, with 11 bases left in between. The CDR3 has 14 residues. Germline V gene lookup returns CDR1 MDHEN and CDR2 SYDVKM. The DNA for the CDR3 is TGTGCCAGCAGTTTACCGAAAGCCCCAGAGACCCAGTACTTC. Protein product: CASSLPKAPETQYF.

This chain connects TRBV28 to TRBJ2-3; TRBD1 agrees at 7 bases. Per germline, CDR1 MDHEN and CDR2 SYDVKM. This CDR3 contains 16 residues. Unmatched junction bases numbered 9, after V lost 6 bases and J lost 0 bases. In nucleotides, the CDR3 is TGTGCCAGCAGGGGGGACCCGACAGGGAGCACAGATACGCAGTATTTT. Protein product: CASRGDPTGSTDTQYF. The full variable domain, with the rest looked up from reference TRBV28 and TRBJ2-3, is DVKVTQSSRYLVKRTGEKVFLECVQDMDHENMFWYRQDPGLGLRLIYFSYDVKMKEKGDIPEGYSVSREKKERFSLILESASTNQTSMYLCASRGDPTGSTDTQYFGPGTRLTVL.

This clone was seen a single time. The chain carries TRBV27 and TRBJ2-5; D is possibly TRBD1 (6 bases). V was clipped by 6 bases and J by 4 bases, with 18 bases between them. Per the germline V gene, CDR1 is MNHEY and CDR2 is SMNVEV (reference sequence). The CDR3 is 15 amino acids. The CDR3 protein is CASSVLGTSGETQYF. In DNA, the CDR3 is TGTGCCAGCAGCGTCCTTGGGACATCTGGAGAGACCCAGTACTTC.

The V call is TRBV27, the J call TRBJ2-7; D not resolved. The CDR3 has 13 amino acids. The V end was cut by 0 bases, the J end by 2 bases, with 5 bases between. Germline-derived CDR1 and CDR2 are MNHEY and SMNVEV (reference sequence). CDR3 nucleotide sequence: TGTGCCAGCAGTTTATCCAGTACCTACGAGCAGTACTTC. Residues: CASSLSSTYEQYF.

This clone was detected only a few times. The chain combines TRBV10-3 with TRBJ2-5, with TRBD1 identical over 8 bases. Trimming cost V 6 bases and J 5 bases; bases outside gene matches: 5. Germline values: CDR1 ENHRY, CDR2 SYGVKD. The CDR3 runs 13 residues. The CDR3 coding sequence is TGTGCCATCAGCGGACAGGGCGGGGAGACCCAGTACTTC. Amino acids: CAISGQGGETQYF.

Only one count was recorded for this clone. As DNA, the CDR3 is TGCGCCAGCAGCTTCCGGGACAGGGACCCCAAAGAAGAAGCTTTCTTT. Translation gives CASSFRDRDPKEEAFF. This chain joins TRBV5-1 and TRBJ1-1; 9 bases fit TRBD1. CDR1 is SGHRS and CDR2 is YFSETQ in the germline V gene. There are 16 residues in the CDR3. With V trimmed by 2 bases and J by 8 bases, 13 bases remained unmatched. The full variable domain, rest sourced from reference TRBV5-1 and TRBJ1-1, is KAGVTQTPRYLIKTRGQQVTLSCSPISGHRSVSWYQQTPGQGLQFLFEYFSETQRNKGNFPGRFSGRQFSNSRSEMNVSTLELGDSALYLCASSFRDRDPKEEAFFGQGTRLTVV.

V is TRBV18 and J is TRBJ1-1; a possible D gene is TRBD1 (6 bases). V dropped 3 bases and J dropped 5 bases, with 10 bases sitting between them. The CDR3 is 13 residues long. Germline V gene sequence: CDR1 KGHSH, CDR2 LQKENI. The CDR3 protein is CASSPDQGTEAFF. CDR3 in DNA: TGTGCCAGCTCACCGGATCAGGGGACTGAAGCTTTCTTT. The complete variable domain, with remaining parts taken from reference TRBV18 and TRBJ1-1, reads NAGVMQNPRHLVRRRGQEARLRCSPMKGHSHVYWYRQLPEEGLKFMVYLQKENIIDESGMPKERFSAEFPKEGPSILRIQQVVRGDSAAYFCASSPDQGTEAFFGQGTRLTVV.

The V call is TRBV7-9, the J call TRBJ1-5; the match to TRBD1 covers 7 bases. J lost 4 bases, V lost 1 base, and 1 base had no gene match. The CDR3 extends over 14 amino acids. Germline V gene sequence: CDR1 SEHNR, CDR2 FQNEAQ (reference sequence). The CDR3 is CASSLETGNQPQHF. In DNA, the CDR3 is TGTGCCAGCAGCTTAGAGACAGGGAATCAGCCCCAGCATTTT.

This clone occurred once. The rearrangement uses TRBV10-3 and TRBJ1-4, with TRBD1 identical over 8 bases. This CDR3 is 17 amino acids long. The V segment lost 6 bases and the J segment 8 bases; nucleotides outside the gene matches: 17. Germline lookup yields CDR1 ENHRY and CDR2 SYGVKD. As DNA, the CDR3 is TGTGCCATCAGCCGAAAAAACCGGACAGGGCGCGGGGAAAAACTGTTTTTT. It specifies CAISRKNRTGRGEKLFF.

This rearrangement joins TRBV11-2 to TRBJ2-7, with D possibly being TRBD2 (6 bases). Germline assignment: CDR1 SGHAT and CDR2 FQNNGV. CDR3 length equals 14 residues. Trimming shortened V by 3 bases and J by 12 bases, and 21 bases separated the two germline ends. CDR3 residues: CASSFGLASPRRYF. The CDR3 DNA reads as TGTGCCAGCAGCTTCGGGCTAGCGAGCCCCAGACGGTACTTC.

The CDR3 is CASSFLRQTTGELFF. The CDR3 nucleotides read TGTGCCAGCAGTTTTTTGAGACAGACAACCGGGGAGCTGTTTTTT. J is TRBJ2-2 and V is TRBV28; perhaps TRBD1 as D (5 bases). The CDR3 length is 15 residues. The germline V gene has CDR1 MDHEN and CDR2 SYDVKM. The ends were cut back, 3 bases at V and 5 bases at J, with 13 bases in the middle.

There are a few counts of this clone. This rearrangement joins TRBV28 to TRBJ2-2; TRBD1 aligns across 8 bases. CDR1 and CDR2 (germline): MDHEN, SYDVKM. Losses at the gene ends were 6 bases for V and 11 bases for J; bases not matched to a gene: 11. CDR3 length equals 14 residues. The CDR3 sequence: CASSQDRARRELFF. The CDR3 DNA reads as TGTGCCAGCAGCCAGGACAGGGCTCGACGAGAGCTGTTTTTT.

The chain joins TRBV14 to TRBJ1-2; D uncertain. The CDR3 totals 13 residues. Germline V gene data show CDR1 as SGHDN and CDR2 as FVKESK. The V gene lost 0 bases and the J gene lost 5 bases, with 7 bases spanning the gap. The CDR3 region is CASSQERGYGYTF. Written as DNA, the CDR3 is TGTGCCAGCAGCCAAGAAAGAGGGTATGGCTACACCTTC.

As to this clone: The junction does not match germline at one end; this may be a read error. This chain uses TRBV7-3 with TRBJ2-2; TRBD2 matches 8 bases. The germline V gene has CDR1 SGHTA and CDR2 FQGTGA. This CDR3 has 17 amino acids. In DNA, the CDR3 is TGTGCCAGCAGCCTAACCGTTGGACTAGCCCTCAGCGGGGAGCTGTTTTTT. It is translated as CASSLTVGLALSGELFF.

This chain joins TRBV25-1 and TRBJ1-2; TRBD1 agrees at 8 bases. There are 14 residues in the CDR3. Losses at the gene ends were 4 bases for V and 6 bases for J; bases not matched to a gene: 7. The V gene's germline CDR1 is MGHDK and CDR2 SYGVNS. This CDR3 reads CASSASGTGDGYTF. Written as DNA, the CDR3 is TGTGCCAGCAGTGCATCCGGGACAGGCGATGGCTACACCTTC.

In this sample, this clone turned up a few times. The chain couples TRBV5-1 to TRBJ2-5; 12 nucleotides align to TRBD2. V was clipped by 3 bases and J by 2 bases; unmatched bases: 5. Germline loops: CDR1 SGHRS, CDR2 YFSETQ. This CDR3 comprises 16 residues. The CDR3 is CASSSRTSGAQETQYF. CDR3 nucleotide sequence: TGCGCCAGCAGCTCGCGGACTAGCGGGGCGCAAGAGACCCAGTACTTC.

The chain carries TRBV11-2 and TRBJ2-5, with 9 bases aligning to TRBD1. Germline loops: CDR1 SGHAT, CDR2 FQNNGV. The trim removed 3 bases at V and 5 bases at J, leaving 7 bases unmatched. This CDR3 spans 15 amino acids. Written as DNA, the CDR3 is TGTGCCAGCAGCTTCAAGGGACAGGGCGGGGAGACCCAGTACTTC. The encoded protein is CASSFKGQGGETQYF. Full variable domain (outside the CDR3, taken from reference TRBV11-2 and TRBJ2-5): EAGVAQSPRYKIIEKRQSVAFWCNPISGHATLYWYQQILGQGPKLLIQFQNNGVVDDSQLPKDRFSAERLKGVDSTLKIQPAKLEDSAVYLCASSFKGQGGETQYFGPGTRLLVL.

The rearrangement links TRBV28 to TRBJ1-2; 10 bases are a match to TRBD1. CDR3 size: 15 residues. Trimming removed 5 bases from V and 5 bases from J; junction bases left unmatched: 8. The germline CDR1 and CDR2 sequences are MDHEN and SYDVKM. CDR3 sequence reads: CASSGQGGGQYGYTF. CDR3 sequence (DNA): TGTGCCAGCAGTGGACAGGGGGGCGGTCAGTATGGCTACACCTTC.

This chain connects TRBV5-1 to TRBJ1-1; no clear D. The V gene's germline CDR1 is SGHRS and CDR2 YFSETQ. Trimming took 0 bases from V and 1 from J, leaving 16 bases between them. The CDR3 consists of 17 residues. CDR3 in DNA: TGCGCCAGCAGCTTGGCCTCTGCGGGAGTTGGGAACACTGAAGCTTTCTTT. This sequence encodes CASSLASAGVGNTEAFF.

V gene TRBV11-1 combines with J gene TRBJ2-2; D is undetermined. The CDR3 consists of 14 residues. From germline, CDR1 is SGHAT and CDR2 FQDESV (reference sequence). V was trimmed by 5 bases and J by 1 base, leaving 8 bases between them. The CDR3 coding sequence is TGTGCCAGCAGCCCCCCATGGAACACCGGGGAGCTGTTTTTT. Translating gives CASSPPWNTGELFF.

The chain is built from TRBV6-1 and TRBJ2-4; 8 bases match TRBD1. V lost 3 bases, J lost 0 bases, and 7 bases stayed unmatched. This CDR3 is 17 amino acids long. Germline V CDR1 and CDR2: MNHNS, SASEGT. The CDR3 sequence: CASSDTGTGLAKNIQYF. The CDR3 DNA sequence: TGTGCCAGCAGTGACACCGGGACAGGTCTAGCCAAAAACATTCAGTACTTC.

The chain couples TRBV28 to TRBJ1-3; 7 bases fit TRBD1. J gave up 2 bases and V 7 bases, and 2 bases lay outside the gene matches. The CDR3 covers 13 residues. Germline V CDR1 and CDR2: MDHEN, SYDVKM. The CDR3 DNA follows: TGTGCCAGCATGACAGGGCCTGGAAACACCATATATTTT. It yields the protein CASMTGPGNTIYF.

V and J are TRBV29-1 and TRBJ1-5, with TRBD1 as a possible D gene (5 bases). Germline CDR1 and CDR2: SQVTM and ANQGSEA. Trimming took 5 bases from V and 3 from J, leaving 17 bases between them. The CDR3 runs to 15 residues. CDR3 coding DNA: TGCAGCGTTTCCGACAGATTCGGGCCCAATCAGCCCCAGCATTTT. As protein: CSVSDRFGPNQPQHF.

This chain joins TRBV5-1 and TRBJ2-2; tentatively, D is TRBD2 (5 bases). V lost 7 bases, J lost 3 bases, and 16 bases lay in between. Germline CDR1 and CDR2: SGHRS and YFSETQ. This CDR3 is 15 amino acids long. CDR3 residues: CASRARAGDTGELFF. The CDR3 DNA reads as TGCGCCAGCCGGGCCAGAGCCGGGGACACCGGGGAGCTGTTTTTT. Together with reference TRBV5-1 and TRBJ2-2, the CDR3 gives the full variable domain: KAGVTQTPRYLIKTRGQQVTLSCSPISGHRSVSWYQQTPGQGLQFLFEYFSETQRNKGNFPGRFSGRQFSNSRSEMNVSTLELGDSALYLCASRARAGDTGELFFGEGSRLTVL.

V and J are TRBV6-5 and TRBJ1-2, with D perhaps TRBD1 (5 bases). CDR1 MNHEY and CDR2 SVGAGI come from the germline V gene. The CDR3 loop spans 15 amino acids. Trimming took 4 bases from V and 8 from J, leaving 20 bases between them. CDR3 in DNA: TGTGCCAGCAGTTCCCCGTTAGGGGTTGCGCAGGGCTACACCTTC. This gives the protein CASSSPLGVAQGYTF.

Remarks on this clone: Germline is not matched at one junction end, which may reflect a read error. V usage is TRBV9 and J usage is TRBJ1-1; 7 bases fit TRBD1. The CDR3 runs 16 residues. Germline V lookup: CDR1 SGDLS, CDR2 YYNGEE. The CDR3 loop is CACSVADRTGNTEAFF. The DNA for the CDR3 is TGTGCCTGCAGCGTAGCCGACCGGACAGGGAACACTGAAGCTTTCTTT. The full variable domain, completed using reference TRBV9 and TRBJ1-1, is DSGVTQTPKHLITATGQRVTLRCSPRSGDLSVYWYQQSLDQGLQFLIQYYNGEERAKGNILERFSAQQFPDLHSELNLSSLELGDSALYFCACSVADRTGNTEAFFGQGTRLTVV.